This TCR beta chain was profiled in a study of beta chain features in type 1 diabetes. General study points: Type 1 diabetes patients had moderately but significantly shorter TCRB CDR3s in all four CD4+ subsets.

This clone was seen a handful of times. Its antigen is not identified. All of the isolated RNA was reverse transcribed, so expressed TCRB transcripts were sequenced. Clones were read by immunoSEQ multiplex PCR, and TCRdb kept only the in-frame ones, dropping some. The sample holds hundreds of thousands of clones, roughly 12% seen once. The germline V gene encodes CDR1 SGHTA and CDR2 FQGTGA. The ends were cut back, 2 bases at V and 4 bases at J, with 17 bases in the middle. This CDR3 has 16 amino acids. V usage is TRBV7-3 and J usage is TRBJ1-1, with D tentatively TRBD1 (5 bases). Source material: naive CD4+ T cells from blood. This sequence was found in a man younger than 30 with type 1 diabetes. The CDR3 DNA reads TGTGCCAGCAGCTTACAGGCAGGGTTGGTCGGCACTGAAGCTTTCTTT. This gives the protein CASSLQAGLVGTEAFF.